This TCR beta chain was captured by sequencing in a study of blood T cell repertoires in COVID-19 (dated by TCRdb to 2018 to 2021). Regarding the research as a whole: The collaborator samples originated in the United States, Italy and Spain and spanned the acute and convalescent phases of COVID-19. Where available, HLA class I and class II types were taken from metadata supplied by the sample provider and were not determined by assay-based typing. Samples were obtained from the ongoing ImmuneRACE study (first 160 participants) and from some 1,200 subjects provided by 6 global collaborators. A de-identified subject ID, COVID-19 status, age in years and sex were almost always included in the sample metadata. The dataset comprised deeply sampled blood TCRbeta repertoires from subjects exposed to, actively infected with, or recovered from COVID-19. The repertoires were released in a freely available public database meant as a resource for research on the immune response to SARS-CoV-2. The prospective study material was composed of cDNA or gDNA derived from T cells, B-cell-depleted T cells, or PBMCs. Results and caveats for the whole study, not just this receptor: How much clinical and demographic metadata was included differed by source and by participant, and the metadata was provided uncurated.

Notes on this clone: Its antigen specificity is not known. No qualities accompany the bases; no much larger clone lies one base away.

The immunoSEQ Assay, a bias-controlled multiplex PCR, was used to amplify TCRbeta CDR3 regions from genomic DNA. As for how the authors treated the data: The number of nucleated cells in each sample was estimated by amplification of reference gene primers within the assay. To quantify the absolute abundance of each unique TCRbeta CDR3 rearrangement, sequence reads were collapsed and filtered. For each sample, productive Simpson clonality was calculated as the square root of Simpson's diversity index over productive rearrangements. Not all clones reach the TCRdb copy of this immuneACCESS table, which keeps in-frame sequences only. Checked studies attribute under half of the gap to unresolved V genes and leave the rest unexplained. From that table come the V and J calls and clone size; the DNA was used to work out D and trimming. This sample gives over 200,000 clones in total; approximately 80% of them show up just once. Jointly, the top ten make up about 1.8% of the sample.

The V end gives up 4 bases and the J end 4 bases, leaving 9 bases in the junction not matched to a gene. The germline V gene gives CDR1 as SGHRS and CDR2 as YFSETQ. Taken from cysteine to phenylalanine, the CDR3 has 16 residues. Only CDR3 DNA is held: 48 bases, read in frame from base 1. Participants in the prospective study were enrolled through a virtual design, were aged roughly 18 to 100 years, and lived in approximately 24 United States geographic areas. To assign participants to cohorts, the prospective study relied on clinical history that participants themselves reported in a screening survey and a study questionnaire. For ImmuneRACE Cohort 3, a participant was defined as recovered based on two consecutive negative NP/OP PCR tests, clearance by a healthcare professional, or resolution of symptoms. Mobile phlebotomists in the prospective study collected whole blood, serum and a nasopharyngeal or oropharyngeal swab from every participant. Additional blood draws and questionnaires over a roughly two-month period could optionally be provided by prospective study participants. Blood samples from the prospective study were shipped frozen or at room temperature prior to DNA extraction.

Sequenced sample: PBMCs or T cells enriched from blood (not recorded which). The sequence is built from TRBV5-1 and TRBJ1-4; a stretch of 8 junction bases matches TRBD1. This receptor was identified in a man in his 60s who had recovered from COVID-19. CDR3 loop: CASSPGQGGGNEKLFF. The DNA sequence is as follows: TGCGCCAGCAGCCCAGGACAGGGAGGGGGTAATGAAAAACTGTTTTTT. Reference TRBV5-1 and TRBJ1-4 proteins supply the regions before and after the CDR3; the full variable domain is: KAGVTQTPRYLIKTRGQQVTLSCSPISGHRSVSWYQQTPGQGLQFLFEYFSETQRNKGNFPGRFSGRQFSNSRSEMNVSTLELGDSALYLCASSPGQGGGNEKLFFGSGTQLSVL.